One and the same sample provided the 8 T cell receptor beta chains below, sequenced in a study of blood T cell repertoires in COVID-19. Sequencing was performed with immunoSEQ multiplex PCR; in TCRdb, only in-frame clones are kept and a portion is missing. The sample contains about 52,000 clones, less than 95% of which appear only once. The sample comprised peripheral blood. These receptor sequences come from a human donor in a cohort sampled during active COVID-19.

V and J are TRBV28 and TRBJ1-5; the D gene is possibly TRBD1 (5 bases). Germline V gives CDR1 MDHEN, CDR2 SYDVKM. V dropped 4 bases and J dropped 1 base, with 8 bases sitting between them. The CDR3 totals 14 residues. The CDR3 DNA reads TGTGCCAGCAGTTCGGGGGTGAGCAATCAGCCCCAGCATTTT. It yields the protein CASSSGVSNQPQHF.

The CDR3 region is CAGLAGGPSNTQYF. CDR3 coding DNA: TGTGCCGGCTTAGCGGGAGGGCCCTCAAATACGCAGTATTTT. The genes are TRBV7-9 and TRBJ2-3; 11 bases match TRBD2. Losses at the gene ends were 11 bases for V and 7 bases for J; bases not matched to a gene: 11. The CDR3 runs to 14 residues. Germline values: CDR1 SEHNR, CDR2 FQNEAQ (reference sequence).

The rearrangement joins TRBV19 to TRBJ2-7; D unclear. The CDR3 is 14 amino acids. V gave up 6 bases and J gave up 5 bases, with 17 bases separating them. Germline-derived CDR1 and CDR2 are LNHDA and SQIVND (reference sequence). CDR3: CASSLEEGRHEQYF. The CDR3 DNA reads as TGTGCCAGTAGCCTAGAAGAAGGTCGGCACGAGCAGTACTTC.

The CDR3 loop reads CASSLDGIGETQYF. In DNA form, the CDR3 reads TGCGCCAGCAGCTTGGACGGGATTGGGGAGACCCAGTACTTC. V gene TRBV5-1 combines with J gene TRBJ2-5, with a weak D call TRBD2 (5 bases). The V gene lost 0 bases and the J gene lost 5 bases, with 11 bases spanning the gap. CDR3 size: 14 residues. CDR1 and CDR2 (germline): SGHRS, YFSETQ.

The V and J genes are TRBV5-1 and TRBJ2-1; weak D call: TRBD1 (6 bases). Germline V gene data show CDR1 as SGHRS and CDR2 as YFSETQ. The CDR3 totals 15 residues. V shed 3 bases and J shed 6 bases, with 16 bases lying between them. The CDR3 spells CASSSLGGAGNEQFF. CDR3 DNA: TGCGCCAGCAGCTCCTTAGGGGGAGCCGGCAATGAGCAGTTCTTC.

This clone was observed a single time. This rearrangement joins TRBV30 to TRBJ2-1, with TRBD2 identical over 11 bases. The V gene's germline CDR1 is GTSNPN and CDR2 SVGIG (reference sequence). The CDR3 has 16 amino acids. V shed 2 bases, J shed 3 bases, and the junction held 6 bases outside the gene matches. CDR3: CAWSTRTSGFYNEQFF. CDR3 nucleotides: TGTGCCTGGAGTACCCGGACTAGCGGGTTCTACAATGAGCAGTTCTTC.

The chain is built from TRBV6-6 and TRBJ1-3; D gene ambiguous. Trimming took off 6 bases at V and 0 bases at J, with 9 bases between the two ends. Germline CDR1 reads MNHNY; CDR2 reads SVGAGI (reference sequence). This CDR3 is built from 14 residues. CDR3 DNA sequence: TGTGCCAGCAGGCCACCTAGCTCTGGAAACACCATATATTTT. Translating gives CASRPPSSGNTIYF.

CDR3 amino acids: CAISETGLAGVYEQYF. The CDR3 DNA is TGTGCCATCAGTGAGACGGGACTAGCGGGAGTGTACGAGCAGTACTTC. The chain has TRBV10-3 and TRBJ2-7; 14 bases match TRBD2. This CDR3 contains 16 residues. Per germline, CDR1 ENHRY and CDR2 SYGVKD. The V gene end was trimmed by 2 bases and the J gene end by 4 bases; junction bases not matched to a gene: 4.